The clone carrying this TCR beta chain was counted many times. Its antigen is as yet unknown. Sort purity for all populations was recorded as exceeding 98%. This specimen comes from a study of beta chain features in type 1 diabetes. The isolated RNA, all of it, was reverse transcribed, so expressed TCRB transcripts were what got sequenced. TCRdb's table, derived via immunoSEQ multiplex PCR, lists solely in-frame clones and lacks some. The sample consists of 300,000 to 350,000 clones, over 7% of them appearing once. This CDR3 has 15 residues. Germline V CDR1 and CDR2: SEHNR, FQNEAQ (reference sequence). Trimming left V 7 bases short and J 1 base short, with 16 bases between. Findings and caveats of the study: There was a moderate but significant shortening of TCRB CDR3s in all four CD4+ subsets of Type 1 diabetes patients. A definitive answer on HLA type influencing TCRB rearrangement was not reached here.

The sequenced sample consisted of central memory CD4+ T cells from blood. The chain carries TRBV7-9 and TRBJ1-1; D call uncertain. This sequence was found in a young man with type 1 diabetes. The CDR3 nucleotides are TGTGCCAGCACCCCCCTCGGAACTCGGAACACTGAAGCTTTCTTT. Translated: CASTPLGTRNTEAFF.